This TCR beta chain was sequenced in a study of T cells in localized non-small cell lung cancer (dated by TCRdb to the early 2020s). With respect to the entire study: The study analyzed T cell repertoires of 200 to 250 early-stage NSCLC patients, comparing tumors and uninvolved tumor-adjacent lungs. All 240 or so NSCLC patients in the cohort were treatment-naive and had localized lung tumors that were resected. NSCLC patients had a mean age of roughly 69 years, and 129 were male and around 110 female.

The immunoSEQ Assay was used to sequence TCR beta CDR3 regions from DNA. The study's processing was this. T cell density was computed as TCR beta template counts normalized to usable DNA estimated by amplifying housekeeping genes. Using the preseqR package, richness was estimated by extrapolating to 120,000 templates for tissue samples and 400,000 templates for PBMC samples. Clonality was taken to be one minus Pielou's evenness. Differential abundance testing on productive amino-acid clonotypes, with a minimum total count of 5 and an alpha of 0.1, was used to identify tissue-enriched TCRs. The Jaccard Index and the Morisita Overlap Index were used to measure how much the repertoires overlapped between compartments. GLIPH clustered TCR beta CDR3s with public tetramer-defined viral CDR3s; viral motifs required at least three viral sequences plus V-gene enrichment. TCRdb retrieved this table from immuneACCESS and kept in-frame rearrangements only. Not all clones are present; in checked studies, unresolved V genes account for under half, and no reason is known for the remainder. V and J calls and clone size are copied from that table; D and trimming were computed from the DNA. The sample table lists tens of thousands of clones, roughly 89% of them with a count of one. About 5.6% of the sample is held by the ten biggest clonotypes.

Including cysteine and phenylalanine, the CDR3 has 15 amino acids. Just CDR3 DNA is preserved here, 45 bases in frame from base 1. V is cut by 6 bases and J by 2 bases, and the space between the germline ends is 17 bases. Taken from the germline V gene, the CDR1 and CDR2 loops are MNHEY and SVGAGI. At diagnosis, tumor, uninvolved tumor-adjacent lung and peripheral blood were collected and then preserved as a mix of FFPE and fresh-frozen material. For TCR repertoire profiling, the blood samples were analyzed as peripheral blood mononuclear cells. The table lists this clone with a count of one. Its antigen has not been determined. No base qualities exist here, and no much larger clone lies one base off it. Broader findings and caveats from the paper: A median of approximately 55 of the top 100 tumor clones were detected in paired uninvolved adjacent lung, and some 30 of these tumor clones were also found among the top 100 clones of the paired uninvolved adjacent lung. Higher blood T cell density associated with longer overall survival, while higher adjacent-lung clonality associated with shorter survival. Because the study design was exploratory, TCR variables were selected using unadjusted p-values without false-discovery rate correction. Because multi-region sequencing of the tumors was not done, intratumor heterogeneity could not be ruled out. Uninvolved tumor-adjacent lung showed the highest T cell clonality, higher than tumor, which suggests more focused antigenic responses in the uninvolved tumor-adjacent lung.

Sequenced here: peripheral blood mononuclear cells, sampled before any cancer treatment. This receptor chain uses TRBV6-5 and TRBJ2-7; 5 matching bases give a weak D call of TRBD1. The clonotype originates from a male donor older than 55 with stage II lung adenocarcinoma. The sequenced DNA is TGTGCCAGCAGAACGACAGCTTTAGGGCCCTACGAGCAGTACTTC. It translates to CASRTTALGPYEQYF.